The clone carrying this T cell receptor beta chain came up once. What it binds is not known. The V and J ends lost 5 bases and 1 base respectively, with 6 bases between them. CDR1 is KGHSH and CDR2 is LQKENI in the germline V gene. The CDR3 spans 13 residues. The data stem from a study of OX40 agonist ivuxolimab in advanced cancers. Study-wide context: Subjects had a mean age of roughly 60 years, with a range of 23 to 79; more than 70% were male. The study's findings and limits: Clones of CD4+ and CD8+ blood T cells grew by week 6 at doses of 0.1 to 3.0 mg/kg.

Clones were sequenced by immunoSEQ multiplex PCR, and TCRdb holds only the in-frame ones, with some missing. The table records more than 55,000 clones, about 84% of them present only once. Sequenced material: CD4+ or CD8+ T cells sorted from blood, taken in a trial of the OX40 agonist ivuxolimab. This chain uses TRBV18 with TRBJ1-5, with no clear D. The receptor's source is an adult with an advanced solid tumor such as melanoma, head and neck, liver or kidney cancer. The DNA for the CDR3 is TGTGCCAGCTCAACAACGAGCAATCAGCCCCAGCATTTT. As protein: CASSTTSNQPQHF.